In this sample, the clone carrying this TCR beta chain turned up a few times. No antigen is known for it. Mouse germline and gene names are used. The read halts 4 residues ahead of the CDR3 end, with the missing end drawn from the germline J gene. Sorting of pooled cutaneous lymph node cells used CD4, CD8alpha, NKG2D, NKG2ACE and other markers. This sample was taken from a study of CD8+ T cells in alopecia areata. Across the whole study: Recipients were roughly 7-11-week-old female C3H/HeJ mice grafted with skin from roughly 6-13-month-old C3H/HeJ donors with spontaneous alopecia.

Overall study results and limits: Scalp data also include sequences from resident alphabeta T cells of normal skin. Sharing of TCR sequences between patients (possibly for HLA-related reasons) was less clear than in mice. Normal scalp showed lower clonality than lesional scalp, especially alopecia totalis/universalis.

Germline CDR1 and CDR2: NSQYPW and LRSPGD (reference sequence). This CDR3 is built from 14 residues. Sequencing used cDNA as its template, made by extracting RNA and reverse transcribing it. Only in-frame clones appear in the TCRdb table, and some are missing; sequencing was by immunoSEQ multiplex PCR. The table lists 200,000 to 300,000 clones, with no singletons. The clonotype comes from a C3H/HeJ mouse with alopecia areata. Mouse strain MHC haplotype: H2-k. Sequencing used CD4+ T cells sorted from a lymph node. The chain uses TRBV1 and TRBJ1-1; TRBD1 aligns across 8 bases. The CDR3 sequence: CTCSAGTGGPEVFF. Incomplete CDR3 DNA: TGCACCTGCAGTGCCGGGACAGGAGGACCA.